One and the same sample provided the 28 T cell receptor beta chains below, sequenced in a study of beta chain features in type 1 diabetes. The antigens for these receptors are not known. The whole isolated RNA underwent reverse transcription, so sequencing captured expressed TCRB transcripts. This table comes from immunoSEQ multiplex PCR, and its TCRdb copy is limited to in-frame clones, with some not included. The repertoire holds 640,000 or so clones, with under 15% as singletons. Study-wide points: Moderately but significantly shorter TCRB CDR3s were found in Type 1 diabetes patients in all four CD4+ subsets.

The specimen was naive CD4+ T cells from blood. The receptors derive from a man aged 18-30 years with type 1 diabetes.

This clone was recorded a few times. The rearrangement joins TRBV10-2 to TRBJ1-5; D is perhaps TRBD1 (6 bases). The CDR3 spans 14 residues. Deletions cut 5 bases from V and 7 bases from J, with 15 bases between. Germline V lookup: CDR1 WSHSY, CDR2 SAAADI. The CDR3 here is CASSSTGQRQPQHF. The CDR3 DNA reads TGCGCCAGCAGTTCAACAGGGCAACGGCAGCCCCAGCATTTT.

Only a few counts were recorded for this clone. This chain connects TRBV4-2 to TRBJ2-7; TRBD2 agrees at 14 bases. Looked up from germline, CDR1 is LGHNA and CDR2 is YNFKEQ. CDR3 length: 15 amino acids. The V gene end was trimmed by 4 bases and the J gene end by 2 bases; junction bases not matched to a gene: 1. The CDR3 sequence: CASSPGLAGAYEQYF. In DNA form, the CDR3 reads TGTGCCAGCAGCCCGGGACTAGCGGGGGCCTACGAGCAGTACTTC.

The chain carries TRBV7-8 and TRBJ2-1; 7 nucleotides match TRBD1. The junction had 5 bases not matched to a gene; V was cut back by 2 bases and J by 10 bases. The germline CDR1 and CDR2 sequences are SGHVS and FQNEAQ. There are 13 residues in the CDR3. CDR3: CASSLTGVGEQFF. The CDR3 DNA reads as TGTGCCAGCAGCTTAACAGGGGTCGGAGAGCAGTTCTTC. Together with reference TRBV7-8 and TRBJ2-1, the CDR3 gives the full variable domain: GAGVSQSPRYKVAKRGQDVALRCDPISGHVSLFWYQQALGQGPEFLTYFQNEAQLDKSGLPSDRFFAERPEGSVSTLKIQRTQQEDSAVYLCASSLTGVGEQFFGPGTRLTVL.

This clone has only a few counts. V gene TRBV5-1 combines with J gene TRBJ1-1, with D unresolved. The CDR3 has 14 residues. V was clipped by 1 base and J by 2 bases, with 9 bases between them. Germline values: CDR1 SGHRS, CDR2 YFSETQ. CDR3 sequence reads: CASSLYDVNTEAFF. Written as DNA, the CDR3 is TGCGCCAGCAGCTTGTATGATGTAAACACTGAAGCTTTCTTT.

There are a few counts of this clone. This rearrangement joins TRBV5-1 to TRBJ2-7, with TRBD1 identical over 10 bases. J gave up 3 bases and V 4 bases, and 7 bases lay outside the gene matches. This CDR3 region has 15 residues. Germline CDR1 and CDR2: SGHRS and YFSETQ. In DNA form, the CDR3 reads TGCGCCAGCAGCCCCGGGACAGGGGTCTTCTACGAGCAGTACTTC. This gives the protein CASSPGTGVFYEQYF.

The chain links TRBV10-2 to TRBJ2-6, with unresolved D. The CDR3 is made up of 13 amino acids. Germline lookup yields CDR1 WSHSY and CDR2 SAAADI. Trimming stripped 7 bases from V and 5 bases from J, with 9 bases between. As DNA, the CDR3 is TGCGCCAGCACGGACCCCCGGGCCAACGTCCTGACTTTC. Its protein product is CASTDPRANVLTF.

The rearrangement uses TRBV9 and TRBJ1-1, with D tentatively TRBD1 (5 bases). This CDR3 region has 13 residues. In germline, CDR1 is SGDLS, CDR2 YYNGEE. Trimming removed 0 bases from V and 10 bases from J, with 13 bases in between. In DNA form, the CDR3 reads TGTGCCAGCAGCGTAGCTACGCAGGGACCAGCTTTCTTT. Residues: CASSVATQGPAFF.

The V and J genes are TRBV4-1 and TRBJ2-1; a possible D gene is TRBD2 (6 bases). Germline CDR1 MGHRA, CDR2 YSYEKL. V was clipped by 0 bases and J by 0 bases, with 15 bases between them. CDR3 length: 18 residues. The DNA of the CDR3 is TGCGCCAGCAGCCAAGAAAGAACCAGCGGGCCCTCCTACAATGAGCAGTTCTTC. Its translation: CASSQERTSGPSYNEQFF.

A single count supports this clone. The CDR3 sequence is CASSFRLADLLPDTQYF. The CDR3 DNA is TGTGCCAGCAGCTTTAGACTAGCGGACCTACTACCAGATACGCAGTATTTT. The chain links TRBV5-4 to TRBJ2-3; 9 bases are shared with TRBD2. V shed 2 bases, J shed 4 bases, and the junction held 11 bases outside the gene matches. This CDR3 has 17 amino acids. CDR1 and CDR2 (germline): SGHNT, YYREEE (reference sequence).

Points on this clone: One end of the junction fails to match germline, which may point to a read error. This specimen includes other DNA sequences encoding the same CDR3. This chain joins TRBV30 and TRBJ2-7; 9 bases are shared with TRBD1. The CDR3 loop spans 11 amino acids. CDR1 and CDR2 from the germline V gene are GTSNPN and SVGIG (reference sequence). CDR3 region: CAWSQGQGRGF. The CDR3 coding sequence is TGTGCCTGGAGCCAAGGACAGGGGCGGGGGTTC.

This clone turned up a few times. This chain links TRBV10-3 with TRBJ1-4; the match to TRBD1 covers 7 bases. The CDR3 runs 13 residues. Germline CDR1 and CDR2: ENHRY and SYGVKD. With V trimmed by 3 bases and J by 11 bases, 6 bases remained unmatched. The CDR3 DNA reads TGTGCCATCAGTGATAGACAGGGTGGGAAACTGTTTTTT. Protein product: CAISDRQGGKLFF.

V is TRBV11-2 and J is TRBJ2-5; D unresolved. V was clipped by 5 bases and J by 4 bases, with 14 bases between them. This CDR3 has 14 residues. CDR1 and CDR2 (germline): SGHAT, FQNNGV. The CDR3 region is CASSPGLVIETQYF. The CDR3 DNA follows: TGTGCCAGCAGCCCCGGCCTCGTGATAGAGACCCAGTACTTC.

The chain couples TRBV7-3 to TRBJ2-7; TRBD1 agrees at 9 bases. The CDR3 spans 13 residues. From germline, CDR1 is SGHTA and CDR2 FQGTGA. V gave up 6 bases and J gave up 5 bases; unmatched junction bases: 5. DNA for the CDR3: TGTGCCAGCAGTGGACAGGGGTCGGACGAGCAGTACTTC. It encodes CASSGQGSDEQYF.

This clone was picked up a small number of times. The rearrangement uses TRBV28 and TRBJ2-7; 7 nucleotides match TRBD2. Losses at the gene ends were 6 bases for V and 4 bases for J; bases not matched to a gene: 6. The CDR3 runs 13 residues. Germline lookup yields CDR1 MDHEN and CDR2 SYDVKM. The CDR3 loop reads CASSPGGMYEQYF. The CDR3 nucleotides are TGTGCCAGCAGCCCCGGGGGGATGTACGAGCAGTACTTC. The complete variable domain, with remaining parts taken from reference TRBV28 and TRBJ2-7, reads DVKVTQSSRYLVKRTGEKVFLECVQDMDHENMFWYRQDPGLGLRLIYFSYDVKMKEKGDIPEGYSVSREKKERFSLILESASTNQTSMYLCASSPGGMYEQYFGPGTRLTVT.

This clone showed up just a few times. This chain connects TRBV5-4 to TRBJ1-6; TRBD1 matches 8 bases. This CDR3 region has 15 residues. V was clipped by 5 bases and J by 9 bases; unmatched bases: 10. CDR1 and CDR2 (germline): SGHNT, YYREEE (reference sequence). CDR3 bases: TGTGCCAGCAGGGCAACCGGGACAGGCCTTTCACCCCTCCACTTT. It specifies CASRATGTGLSPLHF.

This clone occurred a few times. The CDR3 protein is CASSFRTDNTGELFF. CDR3 sequence (DNA): TGCGCCAGCAGCTTCCGGACAGACAACACCGGGGAGCTGTTTTTT. V gene TRBV5-1 combines with J gene TRBJ2-2, with D perhaps TRBD1 (6 bases). The V end was cut by 2 bases, the J end by 2 bases, with 10 bases between. The CDR3 is 15 amino acids. Germline values: CDR1 SGHRS, CDR2 YFSETQ.

The chain's CDR3 is CASSYRAVSTDTQYF. In nucleotides, the CDR3 is TGTGCCAGCAGTTATAGGGCAGTGAGCACAGATACGCAGTATTTT. V and J are TRBV6-5 and TRBJ2-3; no clear D. The CDR3 is made up of 15 amino acids. V was pared by 3 bases and J by 0 bases, with 10 bases between. Per germline, CDR1 MNHEY and CDR2 SVGAGI.

This clone was observed a few times. The chain carries TRBV28 and TRBJ1-1; 10 positions agree with TRBD1. The germline gives CDR1 MDHEN, CDR2 SYDVKM. Trimming at V came to 5 bases and at J to 4 bases, leaving 7 bases not matched to a gene. The CDR3 spans 15 residues. As DNA, the CDR3 is TGTGCCAGCAGTGCTGGGACAGGGGTCCTCACTGAAGCTTTCTTT. Protein: CASSAGTGVLTEAFF.

The J gene is TRBJ1-5, the V gene TRBV4-1; a weak D match, TRBD1 (6 bases). Germline V lookup: CDR1 MGHRA, CDR2 YSYEKL. This CDR3 is built from 15 residues. V shed 4 bases and J shed 0 bases, with 10 bases lying between them. DNA for the CDR3: TGCGCCAGCAGCCCGGGGGCGGTTAGCAATCAGCCCCAGCATTTT. Protein: CASSPGAVSNQPQHF.

The chain carries TRBV9 and TRBJ1-2; TRBD1 might be the D (5 bases). The CDR3 is 15 residues long. The V gene lost 0 bases and the J gene lost 4 bases, with 13 bases spanning the gap. Germline V gene lookup returns CDR1 SGDLS and CDR2 YYNGEE. The CDR3 region has the DNA TGTGCCAGCAGCGTAGCTACGGGGCCCTTCTATGGCTACACCTTC. It specifies CASSVATGPFYGYTF.

The CDR3 coding sequence is TGTGCCAGCTCACCAAATCAGGGGGGTAGCAATCAGCCCCAGCATTTT. Encoded protein: CASSPNQGGSNQPQHF. The chain combines TRBV18 with TRBJ1-5, with 7 bases aligning to TRBD1. V trimming: 2 bases; J trimming: 0 bases; junction bases outside the gene matches: 4. The CDR3 contains 16 residues. CDR1 and CDR2 (germline): KGHSH, LQKENI.

This clone was counted between two and nine times. The chain links TRBV9 to TRBJ1-1, with 7 bases aligning to TRBD1. V shed 3 bases and J 8 bases; nucleotides not matched to a gene: 13. The CDR3 sequence is 15 residues long. Germline V gives CDR1 SGDLS, CDR2 YYNGEE. CDR3 DNA sequence: TGTGCCAGCAGCGGAGGGGATACAGGGGCCGTAGAAGCTTTCTTT. It specifies CASSGGDTGAVEAFF. Using reference TRBV9 and TRBJ1-1 for the parts outside the CDR3, the full variable domain is DSGVTQTPKHLITATGQRVTLRCSPRSGDLSVYWYQQSLDQGLQFLIQYYNGEERAKGNILERFSAQQFPDLHSELNLSSLELGDSALYFCASSGGDTGAVEAFFGQGTRLTVV.

This clone has more than one count but fewer than ten. The V call is TRBV4-1, the J call TRBJ1-1; possible D gene TRBD1, 5 bases. The CDR3 sequence is 16 residues long. Germline V gives CDR1 MGHRA, CDR2 YSYEKL. V lost 0 bases and J 5 bases, leaving 16 bases between the germline ends. Here the CDR3 reads CASSQDVQTEGTEAFF. For the CDR3, the DNA is TGCGCCAGCAGCCAAGATGTACAGACAGAGGGGACTGAAGCTTTCTTT.

The V call is TRBV6-5, the J call TRBJ1-1; D call uncertain. The CDR3 runs 13 residues. Germline lookup yields CDR1 MNHEY and CDR2 SVGAGI. Trimming removed 4 bases from V and 1 base from J, with 7 bases in between. DNA for the CDR3: TGTGCCAGCAGTTCCGTCCCGAACACTGAAGCTTTCTTT. Protein sequence: CASSSVPNTEAFF.

The chain has TRBV30 and TRBJ2-1; 8 bases line up with TRBD1. V was clipped by 8 bases and J by 4 bases; unmatched bases: 10. This CDR3 has 14 residues. Germline CDR1 reads GTSNPN; CDR2 reads SVGIG (reference sequence). CDR3 sequence (DNA): TGTGCCCTACTACAGGGGGGTGGTTACAATGAGCAGTTCTTC. Translation gives CALLQGGGYNEQFF.

This clone was counted a few times. This rearrangement joins TRBV30 to TRBJ1-6; maybe TRBD1 (6 bases). CDR1 and CDR2 (germline): GTSNPN, SVGIG (reference sequence). The CDR3 contains 13 residues. V lost 8 bases to trimming and J lost 1 base, with 9 bases between them. The CDR3 sequence is CAGGLSYNSPLHF. The CDR3 nucleotides are TGTGCCGGGGGGCTATCCTATAATTCACCCCTCCACTTT.

J is TRBJ2-7 and V is TRBV5-1, with TRBD1 as a possible D gene (6 bases). Germline CDR1 is SGHRS and CDR2 is YFSETQ. The CDR3 is 15 amino acids. With 4 bases removed from V and 3 bases from J, the gap between germline ends came to 17 bases. DNA of the CDR3: TGCGCCAGCAGCGGCGCCGCAGACAGGAGCTACGAGCAGTACTTC. Translation gives CASSGAADRSYEQYF.

With regard to this clone: One end of the junction fails to match germline, which may point to a read error. This chain uses TRBV7-7 with TRBJ2-5; 9 bases fit TRBD1. The CDR3 consists of 16 residues. The germline V gene encodes CDR1 SSHAT and CDR2 FNYEAQ (reference sequence). The CDR3 sequence: CASSNPRTGEQETQYF. The CDR3 DNA reads as TGTGCTAGCAGCAACCCGAGGACAGGGGAACAAGAGACCCAGTACTTC.